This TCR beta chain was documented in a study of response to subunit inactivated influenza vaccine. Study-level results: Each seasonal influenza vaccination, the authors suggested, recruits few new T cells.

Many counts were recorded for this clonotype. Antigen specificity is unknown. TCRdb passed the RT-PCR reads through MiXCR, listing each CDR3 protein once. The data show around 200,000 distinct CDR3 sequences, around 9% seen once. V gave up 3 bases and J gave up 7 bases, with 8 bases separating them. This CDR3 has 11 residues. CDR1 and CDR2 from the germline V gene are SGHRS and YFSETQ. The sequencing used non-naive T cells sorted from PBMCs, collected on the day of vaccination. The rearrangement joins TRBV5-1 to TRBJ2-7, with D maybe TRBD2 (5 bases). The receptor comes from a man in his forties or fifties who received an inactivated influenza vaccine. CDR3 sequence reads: CASSSPGEQYF. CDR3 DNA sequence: TGCGCCAGCAGCTCCCCGGGGGAGCAGTACTTC.